This T cell receptor beta chain emerged from a study of cytomegalovirus exposure and HLA in healthy donors. Points from the study as a whole: Within a later analysis, the majority of CMV-associated TCR beta chains appeared HLA-restricted. The study flagged some 170 TCR beta chains as cytomegalovirus-associated. For cytomegalovirus status, the classifier reportedly gave diagnoses with high specificity and sensitivity.

V lost 1 base and J 7 bases, leaving 8 bases between the germline ends. There are 13 residues in the CDR3. Germline CDR1 is GTSNPN and CDR2 is SVGIG (reference sequence). Turning to this clone: Its specificity is not known.

Vbeta (60) and Jbeta (13) primers were used in the PCR. Assay: immunoSEQ multiplex PCR; the TCRdb copy retains only in-frame clones and omits some. The sample contains about 150,000 clones, around 87% of which appear only once. The chain employs TRBV30 and TRBJ1-6, with D possibly being TRBD1 (5 bases). Source material: PBMCs. The receptor's source is a woman aged 30 to 39 in good health and CMV-seronegative. The CDR3 protein is CAWSGQINSPLHF. CDR3 in DNA: TGTGCCTGGAGTGGACAGATAAATTCACCCCTCCACTTT.